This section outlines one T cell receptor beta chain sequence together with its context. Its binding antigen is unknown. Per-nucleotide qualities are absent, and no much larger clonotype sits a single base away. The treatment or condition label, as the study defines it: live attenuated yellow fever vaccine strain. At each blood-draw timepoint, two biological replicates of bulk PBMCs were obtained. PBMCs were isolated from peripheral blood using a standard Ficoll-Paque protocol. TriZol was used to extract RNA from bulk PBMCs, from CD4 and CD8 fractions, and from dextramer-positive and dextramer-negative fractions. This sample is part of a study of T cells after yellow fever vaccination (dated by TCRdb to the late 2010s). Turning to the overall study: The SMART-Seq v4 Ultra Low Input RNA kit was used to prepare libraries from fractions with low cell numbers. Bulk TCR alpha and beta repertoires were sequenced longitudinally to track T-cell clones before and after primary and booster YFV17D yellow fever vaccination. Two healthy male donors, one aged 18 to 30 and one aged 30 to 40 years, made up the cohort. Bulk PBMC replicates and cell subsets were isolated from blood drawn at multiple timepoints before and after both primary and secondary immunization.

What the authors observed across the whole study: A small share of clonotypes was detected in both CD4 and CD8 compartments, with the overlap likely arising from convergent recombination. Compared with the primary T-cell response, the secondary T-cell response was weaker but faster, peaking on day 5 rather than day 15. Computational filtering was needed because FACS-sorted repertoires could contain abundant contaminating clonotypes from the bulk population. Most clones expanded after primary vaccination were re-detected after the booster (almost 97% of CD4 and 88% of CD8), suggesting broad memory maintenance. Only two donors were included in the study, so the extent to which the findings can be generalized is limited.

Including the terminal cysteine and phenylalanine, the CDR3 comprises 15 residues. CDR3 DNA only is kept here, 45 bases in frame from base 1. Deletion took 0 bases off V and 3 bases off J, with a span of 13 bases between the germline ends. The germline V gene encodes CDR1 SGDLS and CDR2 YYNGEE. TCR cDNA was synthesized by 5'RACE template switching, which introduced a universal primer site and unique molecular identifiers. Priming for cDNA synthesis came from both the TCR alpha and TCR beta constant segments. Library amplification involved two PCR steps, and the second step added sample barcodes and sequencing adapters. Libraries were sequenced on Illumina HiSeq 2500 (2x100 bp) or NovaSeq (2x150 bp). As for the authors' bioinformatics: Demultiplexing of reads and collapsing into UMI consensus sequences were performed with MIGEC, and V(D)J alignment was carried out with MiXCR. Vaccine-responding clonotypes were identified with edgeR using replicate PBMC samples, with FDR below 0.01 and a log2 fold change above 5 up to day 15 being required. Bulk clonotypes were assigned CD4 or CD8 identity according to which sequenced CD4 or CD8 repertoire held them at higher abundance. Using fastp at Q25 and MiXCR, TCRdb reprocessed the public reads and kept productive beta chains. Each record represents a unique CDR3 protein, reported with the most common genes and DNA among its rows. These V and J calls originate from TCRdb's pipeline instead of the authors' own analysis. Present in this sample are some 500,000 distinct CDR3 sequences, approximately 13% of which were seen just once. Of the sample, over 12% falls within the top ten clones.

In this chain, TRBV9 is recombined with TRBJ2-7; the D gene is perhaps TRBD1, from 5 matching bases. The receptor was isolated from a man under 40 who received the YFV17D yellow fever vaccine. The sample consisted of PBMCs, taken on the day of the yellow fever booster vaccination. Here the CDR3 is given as CASSVGGGHNYEQYF. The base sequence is TGTGCCAGCAGCGTAGGGGGTGGACACAACTACGAGCAGTACTTC.